This TCR beta chain was sequenced for a study of shared clonotypes between healthy human individuals. The wider study: A couple of women and a few men aged 18 to 49 served as donors. The study's findings and limits: Only blood samples were collected, and tissue repertoires likely differ.

In the case of this clone: Its matching antigen is unknown.

Germline V gives CDR1 SGHTA, CDR2 FQGTGA. The CDR3 loop spans 13 amino acids. The ends were cut back, 9 bases at V and 2 bases at J, with 14 bases in the middle. Evenly divided among several immunoSEQ plates was the genomic DNA of each subset. The repertoire was sequenced with immunoSEQ multiplex PCR; TCRdb's copy has only in-frame clones and lacks some. Of 2,500,000 or so clones in the sample, more than 80% are singletons; the top ten hold under 0.15%. The origin of this receptor is a man between 18 and 35 years old in good health. Sequenced sample: naive CD4+ T cells sorted from blood. Subset given: CD45RA+ positively selected. The chain is built from TRBV7-3 and TRBJ2-7, with D possibly being TRBD1 (6 bases). The CDR3 nucleotides read TGTGCCAGTGGGCACGGACAGCCCTACGAGCAGTACTTC. Its translation is CASGHGQPYEQYF.